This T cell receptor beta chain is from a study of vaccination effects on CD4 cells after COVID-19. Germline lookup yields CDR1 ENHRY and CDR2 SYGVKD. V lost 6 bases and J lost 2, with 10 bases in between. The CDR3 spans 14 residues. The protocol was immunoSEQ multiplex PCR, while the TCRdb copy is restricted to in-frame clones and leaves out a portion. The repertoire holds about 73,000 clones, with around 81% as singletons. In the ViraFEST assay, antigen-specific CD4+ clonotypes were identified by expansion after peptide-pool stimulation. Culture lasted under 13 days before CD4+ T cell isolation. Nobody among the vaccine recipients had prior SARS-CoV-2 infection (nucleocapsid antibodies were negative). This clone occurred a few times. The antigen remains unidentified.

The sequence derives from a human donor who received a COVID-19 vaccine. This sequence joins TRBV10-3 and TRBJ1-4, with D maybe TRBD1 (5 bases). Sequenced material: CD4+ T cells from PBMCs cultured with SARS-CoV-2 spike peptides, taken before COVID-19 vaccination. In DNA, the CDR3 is TGTGCCATCAGCTCAGGGAGCACTAATGAAAAACTGTTTTTT. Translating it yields CAISSGSTNEKLFF.